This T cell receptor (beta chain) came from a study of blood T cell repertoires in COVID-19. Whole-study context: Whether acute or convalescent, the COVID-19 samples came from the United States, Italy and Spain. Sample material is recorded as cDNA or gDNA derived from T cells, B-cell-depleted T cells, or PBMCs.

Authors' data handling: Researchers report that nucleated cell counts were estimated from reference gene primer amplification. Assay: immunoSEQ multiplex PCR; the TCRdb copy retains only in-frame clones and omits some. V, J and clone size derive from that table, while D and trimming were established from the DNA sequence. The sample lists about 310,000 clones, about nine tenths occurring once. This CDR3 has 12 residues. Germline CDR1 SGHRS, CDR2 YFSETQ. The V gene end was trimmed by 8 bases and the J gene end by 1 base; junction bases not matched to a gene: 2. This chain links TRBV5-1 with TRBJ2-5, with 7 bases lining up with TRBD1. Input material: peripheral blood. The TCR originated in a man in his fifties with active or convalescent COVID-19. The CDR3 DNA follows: TGCGCCAGTAGGGACAGCCAAGAGACCCAGTACTTC. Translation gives CASRDSQETQYF.